This T cell receptor beta chain stems from a study of cytomegalovirus exposure and HLA in healthy donors (dated by TCRdb to the late 2010s). At the level of the whole study: An earlier analysis of approximately 590 of the donors reported approximately 290 Gb of sequence data and 117 million unique TCR beta sequences from around 200 million T cells. An early release that covered fewer than 750 HLA-typed donors contained around 330 gigabases of sequencing data and 85 million to 100 million unique TCR sequences. Of the roughly 400 genotyped donors, 70% to 90% were placed in the genetic ancestry cluster associated with self-reported Caucasian donors. The study aimed to test whether signatures of past pathogen exposure could be identified by cataloging public T cell receptors. Using immunosequencing, the study profiled T cell repertoires from 550 to 750 subjects and related those repertoires to cytomegalovirus serostatus. Along with the roughly 700-subject first cohort, a separate validation cohort of over a hundred different subjects was used. To predict cytomegalovirus infection status, the study combined high-throughput TCR immunosequencing, statistical association of individual TCRs with disease status, and machine learning. To study patterns of TCR occurrence, a later analysis re-analyzed previously published TCR beta repertoires from under 750 donors and added high-resolution HLA genotyping. Rather than drawing on any new phenotypic data, the later analysis identified candidate immune exposures from TCR beta sequences and the way those sequences occurred across donors. An earlier analysis of 587 of the donors used high-throughput TCR beta sequencing to judge whether each TCR beta V gene segment behaved as functional or pseudogenic. Alongside the repertoire data, information on donor age, sex, ethnicity and CMV serostatus was compiled. Genome-wide SNP genotypes for about 60% of the roughly 700 donors were used in a later genetic analysis, which treated that subset as a discovery cohort. All discovery cohort repertoires had been generated using a single sequencing platform. HLA typing included class I and class II loci at four-digit resolution. The number of typed donors differed by locus: 629-630 for A, B, C, DRB1 and DQB1; approximately 520 for DQA1; around 610 for DPA1; and roughly 490 for DPB1. Four to six DR-DQ haplotypes were handled as single units for association and clustering, since linkage in the cohort was strong. Among almost 400 genotyped donors of the cohort, an average of about 240,000 unique TCR beta nucleotide sequences were sequenced per donor, around a sixth of them non-productive.

Library prep was done by the immunoSEQ multiplex PCR assay. For the multiplex PCR, a mixture combining 60 forward primers for TCR Vbeta segments and 13 reverse primers for TCR Jbeta segments was used. A multiplex PCR assay on genomic DNA amplified the CDR3 region of rearranged TCR beta genes. On the Illumina HiSeq System, the amplified TCR beta libraries were sequenced as 87-base-pair reads. The source study handled its data this way. A later analysis tallied around 82 million unique TCR beta chains across the 550 to 850 repertoires, and some 10 million of those chains were shared by two or more donors. A nearest-neighbor algorithm error-corrected the raw reads and collapsed the reads into unique sequences, merging closely related sequences to remove PCR and sequencing errors. CDR3 sequences were aligned to IMGT reference sequences to assign V, D and J gene segments. For a sequence to be retained, a match of at least six nucleotides was required to both a V gene segment and a J gene segment. A rearrangement counted as productive if the CDR3 had no stop codons and remained in frame with V and J, and every other rearrangement counted as non-productive. Following IMGT convention, CDR3 was defined as the stretch from the second conserved V-encoded cysteine to the conserved J-encoded phenylalanine. In an earlier analysis of around 640 of the donors, sequences lacking an unambiguous match to a single V gene segment were excluded. An earlier analysis of about 600 of the donors called V segments functional above 56.7% productive rearrangements and segregating when the between-donor standard deviation exceeded 5%. A statistical classification framework was built for diagnosing cytomegalovirus status from the catalog of TCR beta chain sequences. V and J gene assignment, in a later analysis, came from comparing TCR nucleotide sequences with IMGT/GENE-DB human TR gene sequences. A later analysis assigned CDR3 sequences and most-parsimonious VDJ recombination scenarios with the TCRdist pipeline. In a later analysis, each TCR beta chain was defined by its CDR3 amino acid sequence together with its V-gene family, and reads without a unique V-gene family were excluded. As a way to deal with suspected cross-contamination and a sequencing artifact, a later analysis dropped under 600 nucleotide sequences that were highly shared and had low generation probability. In a later analysis, a clonal expansion index for each public chain was calculated from normalized within-repertoire ranks of inferred template counts. A later analysis computed generation probabilities with a VDJ recombination model fitted to out-of-frame rearrangements, and checked the results against IGoR. In a later analysis, TCR-TCR, TCR-HLA and TCR-CMV co-occurrence was scored with hypergeometric tests, and a repertoire-size bias correction was applied to TCR pairs. In a later analysis, false discovery rates were estimated by permuting HLA or CMV assignments 20 times. In a later analysis, co-occurring TCRs were grouped with DBSCAN, and TCRdist sequence similarity was added when clustering was performed within HLA-allele-positive subsets. Co-occurrence clustering excluded repertoires with fewer than 30,000 or more than 120,000 public chains, plus five with anomalous nucleotide sharing. TCRdb stores this immuneACCESS table with in-frame sequences only. Part of the clones is absent; in the studies checked, under half of the shortfall reflects unresolved V genes, and no reason is known for the rest. V and J calls and clone size are as listed in that table; D and trimming were resolved from the DNA. A total of roughly 100,000 clones appear in this sample, roughly 79% of them only once. In total, the top ten clones hold more than 1.5% of the sample.

Counted from cysteine to phenylalanine, this CDR3 has 16 amino acids. Left in the record is the CDR3 DNA by itself, 48 bases read in frame from the first base. V is reduced by 1 base and J by 4 bases, leaving a spacing of 13 bases between them. CDR1 LNHDA and CDR2 SQIVND are derived from the germline V gene (reference sequence). In total, roughly 710 healthy bone marrow donors made up the cohort. All cohort members were sampled while nominally healthy, although unrecorded immune exposures were likely present. The donor was CMV seronegative and belonged to the group of over 350 seronegative cohort members. Every donor gave a peripheral blood sample, and the peripheral blood mononuclear cells from that sample were used for TCR beta sequencing. Genomic DNA extraction from the blood cell samples was performed with the Qiagen DNeasy Blood Extraction Kit. Concerning this clone: The antigen it binds to is not known. The input lacks base qualities; no much larger clone sits a single base away.

Overall study results and their limits: A further reported finding was that TCR beta sequences accurately predicted the HLA-A and HLA-B alleles for most subjects in the first cohort. Because counts were too low, seventeen rarely observed V segments, including chromosome 9 orphons, were excluded from the earlier analysis of some 540 of the donors. According to the authors, the approach could potentially be generalized to other disease states and immunological phenotypes. CMV serostatus was the only immune exposure information available for the cohort. The sequencing pipeline was judged likely to have produced a cluster of highly shared sequence variants as a technical artifact. Some IMGT-functional V segments, including TRBV6-2 and TRBV6-3, could not be told apart with the 87-base-pair reads, so those segments were excluded. In a later genetic analysis, fewer N-insertions in productive TCRs were reported among donors in an Asian-associated ancestry cluster than the 666-donor mean. Across donors, most TCR sequences were observed very rarely, whereas some public TCRs were present in many individuals. Linkage disequilibrium might explain the correlated functional status among segregating V segments, but an unknown experimental factor could not be ruled out. Most CMV-associated TCR beta chains appeared to be HLA-restricted in a later analysis, and the HLA associations seemed to be driven largely by CMV exposure. In a later analysis, HLA-associated TCR beta chains were found to be more clonally expanded and to have lower generation probabilities than equally common non-associated chains. In a later analysis, 15,000 to 20,000 TCR beta sequences were associated with specific HLA alleles at a false discovery rate of 0.05. Because some donors lacked HLA typing at each locus, the association tests relied only on the typed subset. Broadly in line with IMGT annotations, most TCR beta V segments showed up in productive rearrangements about 87% or about 30% of the time in an earlier analysis of around 600 of the donors. According to a later analysis, parvovirus B19, influenza, CMV and Epstein-Barr virus appeared linked to several top co-occurrence clusters. In vitro tests confirmed that three of the cytomegalovirus-associated TCR beta chains recognize cytomegalovirus antigens. In both the original and validation cohorts, the classifier was reported to diagnose cytomegalovirus status with high specificity and sensitivity. Roughly uniform sequencing depth across donors was assumed in presence/absence analyses, although this assumption may not hold. Assigning TCR associations to individual alleles was difficult when HLA alleles, especially DR and DQ, strongly co-occurred. According to a later analysis, TCR association rates differed among HLA loci, with DRB1 alleles showing the most associated TCRs and HLA-C alleles showing the fewest. V-gene and J-gene trimming of TCR beta chains was associated with a missense DCLRE1C variant in a later genetic analysis, and the association was replicated in an independent cohort. The study gave a list of 150 to 200 TCR beta chains associated with cytomegalovirus. This cohort had only TCR beta chains sequenced, and the lack of alpha or paired-chain data limited which features could be detected.

The rearrangement joined TRBV19 to TRBJ1-4; no confident D gene assignment can be made. Sequenced: PBMCs. The clonotype originates from a man aged 35 to 55 in good health and CMV-seronegative. The DNA is TGTGCCAGTAGTATAGGTCCGAGGGCCAATAATGAAAAACTGTTTTTT. It codes for CASSIGPRANNEKLFF.